This entry lists 16 T cell receptor beta chains sequenced from one sample in a study of T-cell memory formation after mild COVID-19. Each CDR3 protein is one row after TCRdb ran MiXCR on the 5' RACE reads. This sample has roughly 370,000 distinct CDR3 sequences, with approximately 15% found just once. The sample taken for sequencing was PBMCs or a T cell subset sorted from them (not recorded which). The receptors originated from a man younger than 35 who had mild COVID-19 (a few samples of this study predate the infection). Cell type and time point are not known.

The genes are TRBV7-7 and TRBJ1-4; D is undetermined. Looked up from germline, CDR1 is SSHAT and CDR2 is FNYEAQ (reference sequence). CDR3 length equals 13 residues. The germline V and J ends were trimmed by 2 bases and 5 bases, with 6 bases remaining between them. CDR3 sequence reads: CASSLYQNEKLFF. The CDR3 nucleotides read TGTGCCAGCAGCTTATACCAGAATGAAAAACTGTTTTTT. The entire variable domain, with the rest obtained from reference TRBV7-7 and TRBJ1-4, is as follows: GAGVSQSPRYKVTKRGQDVTLRCDPISSHATLYWYQQALGQGPEFLTYFNYEAQPDKSGLPSDRFSAERPEGSISTLTIQRTEQRDSAMYRCASSLYQNEKLFFGSGTQLSVL.

This clonotype was detected only a few times. This rearrangement joins TRBV19 to TRBJ1-2, with a tentative D call TRBD1 (5 bases). Germline CDR1 reads LNHDA; CDR2 reads SQIVND (reference sequence). The CDR3 extends over 15 amino acids. V lost 5 bases and J 2 bases, leaving 15 bases between the germline ends. CDR3 residues: CASSRTHLNNYGYTF. DNA of the CDR3: TGTGCCAGTAGTCGGACACACCTGAACAACTATGGCTACACCTTC.

The chain joins TRBV5-1 to TRBJ2-1; 11 bases align to TRBD2. This CDR3 has 16 residues. Germline trimming cut 0 bases from V and 6 bases from J; bases unmatched to any gene: 5. From germline, CDR1 is SGHRS and CDR2 YFSETQ. The DNA for the CDR3 is TGCGCCAGCAGCTTGGCCCCCCTAGCGGGGGGCAATGAGCAGTTCTTC. This encodes CASSLAPLAGGNEQFF.

Comment on this clonotype: An end of the junction differs from the germline gene, which may be a read error. The gene calls are TRBV5-1 and TRBJ2-2; D possibly corresponds to TRBD1 (6 bases). The CDR3 runs 13 residues. The V gene's germline CDR1 is SGHRS and CDR2 YFSETQ. This chain's CDR3 is CASSLQGAGELYF. The CDR3 DNA reads TGCGCCAGCAGCTTACAGGGAGCCGGGGAGCTGTATTTT.

J is TRBJ1-2 and V is TRBV29-1, with a tentative D call TRBD1 (6 bases). Germline V gene data show CDR1 as SQVTM and CDR2 as ANQGSEA. The CDR3 runs to 13 residues. V was shortened by 3 bases and J by 6 bases, with 14 bases between the two germline ends. DNA of the CDR3: TGCAGCGTTGAGCCGGGGGGGCAGGATGGCTACACCTTC. Its translation: CSVEPGGQDGYTF.

This clonotype was observed many times. The chain links TRBV7-9 to TRBJ1-1; D is perhaps TRBD1 (6 bases). The CDR3 spans 13 residues. Per germline, CDR1 SEHNR and CDR2 FQNEAQ (reference sequence). Trimming removed 5 bases at V and 1 base at J, with 8 bases between. This CDR3 reads CASSRQENTEAFF. The CDR3 DNA follows: TGTGCCAGCAGCAGACAGGAGAACACTGAAGCTTTCTTT.

This clonotype has more than one count but fewer than ten. This sequence joins TRBV24-1 and TRBJ1-1, with unresolved D. The germline V gene encodes CDR1 KGHDR and CDR2 SFDVKD. The CDR3 is made up of 13 amino acids. Trimming removed 7 bases from V and 5 bases from J, with 13 bases in between. CDR3 sequence: CATRTPAGTEAFF. For the CDR3, the DNA is TGTGCCACCAGAACCCCTGCGGGAACTGAAGCTTTCTTT.

The rearrangement links TRBV6-2 or TRBV6-3 to TRBJ2-7, with no clear D. The V gene lost 7 bases and the J gene lost 5 bases, with 12 bases spanning the gap. The CDR3 totals 12 residues. CDR1 is MNHEY and CDR2 is SVGEGT in the germline V gene. Here the CDR3 reads CASTDDVHEQYF. The CDR3 nucleotides read TGTGCCAGCACCGATGACGTCCACGAGCAGTACTTC.

Concerning this clonotype: A read error may produce the germline difference seen at one junction end. V is TRBV7-7 and J is TRBJ2-1; 7 bases fit TRBD2. CDR3 length equals 15 residues. Germline V gene sequence: CDR1 SSHAT, CDR2 FNYEAQ (reference sequence). CDR3 residues: CASSPSSGENNEQFF. CDR3 nucleotide sequence: TGTGCTAGCAGCCCTTCTAGCGGAGAAAACAATGAGCAGTTCTTC.

The chain links TRBV7-8 to TRBJ2-2; no reliable D call. Trimming cost V 5 bases and J 0 bases, with 4 bases left between them. The CDR3 is made up of 13 amino acids. Germline V gene sequence: CDR1 SGHVS, CDR2 FQNEAQ. The chain's CDR3 is CASSRPNTGELFF. In nucleotides, the CDR3 is TGTGCCAGCAGCCGACCGAACACCGGGGAGCTGTTTTTT.

The genes are TRBV12-3 or TRBV12-4 and TRBJ2-3; D gene ambiguous. V lost 7 bases to trimming and J lost 4 bases, with 9 bases between them. The CDR3 has 12 amino acids. CDR3 DNA sequence: TGTGCCAGCACTCCTTGGGCAGATACGCAGTATTTT. This translates into CASTPWADTQYF.

This clonotype was observed many times. The genes are TRBV6-2 or TRBV6-3 and TRBJ2-5; 8 bases fit TRBD1. This CDR3 contains 12 residues. V dropped 5 bases and J dropped 4; count of bases not matched to a gene: 0. CDR1 is MNHEY and CDR2 is SVGEGT in the germline V gene. CDR3: CASSTGGETQYF. CDR3 in DNA: TGTGCCAGCAGTACAGGGGGAGAGACCCAGTACTTC.

The J gene is TRBJ2-7, the V gene TRBV5-5, with D possibly being TRBD1 (5 bases). Germline lookup yields CDR1 SGHKS and CDR2 YYEKEE (reference sequence). Trimming pared 2 bases from V and 4 bases from J, leaving 16 bases between. The CDR3 totals 15 residues. The CDR3 DNA follows: TGTGCCAGCAGCTTAGGGTTCAGGGCTGTATACGAGCAGTACTTC. This codes for CASSLGFRAVYEQYF.

The chain employs TRBV6-2 or TRBV6-3 and TRBJ1-5; D gene uncertain. This CDR3 region has 14 residues. From germline, CDR1 is MNHEY and CDR2 SVGEGT. In DNA form, the CDR3 reads TGTGCTATCCAAGGGATTAGCAGCAATCAGCCCCAGCATTTT. Translated, it gives CAIQGISSNQPQHF.

This clonotype was detected only a few times. The V call is TRBV5-1, the J call TRBJ2-2, with a possible D match to TRBD1 (5 bases). V was pared by 0 bases and J by 6 bases, with 15 bases between. The CDR3 extends over 16 amino acids. CDR1 and CDR2 (germline): SGHRS, YFSETQ. CDR3 sequence (DNA): TGCGCCAGCAGCTTGGTGGCAGGGTTAAGCGCCGGGGAGCTGTTTTTT. This codes for CASSLVAGLSAGELFF.

Here the CDR3 reads CASSPRTGVSYGYTF. CDR3 DNA: TGTGCCAGCAGCCCCCGGACAGGGGTGAGCTATGGCTACACCTTC. The chain recombines TRBV7-8 with TRBJ1-2; 9 bases match TRBD1. This CDR3 has 15 amino acids. Germline V gene sequence: CDR1 SGHVS, CDR2 FQNEAQ. V dropped 5 bases and J dropped 4; count of bases not matched to a gene: 8.